A single sample is the source of the 20 T cell receptor beta chains below, sequenced in a study of shared clonotypes between healthy human individuals. As defined, naive CD8 cells were CD45RO-negative and positively selected for CCR7, with terminally differentiated effector memory CD45RA+ cells excluded. The data were produced by immunoSEQ multiplex PCR, yet TCRdb's version contains in-frame clones alone and is incomplete. This sample carries more than 2 million clones, less than 95% of them seen once, and the ten largest clones take roughly 1%. Sequencing was done on a sample of naive CD8+ T cells sorted from blood. The receptor set was obtained from a man aged 18 to 30 in good health.

This clone was seen only once. The V gene is TRBV5-1, the J gene TRBJ1-1; 9 bases fit TRBD1. The V and J ends lost 4 bases and 8 bases, in that order; junction bases with no gene match: 9. The CDR3 has 14 residues. Germline V gene sequence: CDR1 SGHRS, CDR2 YFSETQ. The CDR3 bases are TGCGCCAGCAGCCTTCGGACAGGGGAGGACGAAGCTTTCTTT. Encoded protein: CASSLRTGEDEAFF.

V usage is TRBV5-1 and J usage is TRBJ2-7; D remains ambiguous. Trimming pared 0 bases from V and 1 base from J, leaving 14 bases between. Germline V gene sequence: CDR1 SGHRS, CDR2 YFSETQ. The CDR3 extends over 16 amino acids. CDR3 nucleotides: TGCGCCAGCAGCTTGGGGGATTACTTAACATCCTACGAGCAGTACTTC. Translated: CASSLGDYLTSYEQYF.

J is TRBJ2-1 and V is TRBV4-3; 13 bases are shared with TRBD2. The CDR3 is 17 amino acids. Germline V gene data show CDR1 as LGHNA and CDR2 as YSLEER. Trimming at V came to 0 bases and at J to 7 bases, leaving 6 bases not matched to a gene. The CDR3 bases are TGCGCCAGCAGCCAAGATAGCGGACTAGCGGGAGTAAATGAGCAGTTCTTC. Protein sequence: CASSQDSGLAGVNEQFF.

This chain uses TRBV6-1 with TRBJ1-6, with no clear D. In germline, CDR1 is MNHNS, CDR2 SASEGT. V lost 3 bases, J lost 5 bases, and 14 bases lay in between. This CDR3 comprises 16 residues. This CDR3 reads CASSEAGLYHNSPLHF. The CDR3 DNA is TGTGCCAGCAGTGAGGCGGGCCTCTACCATAATTCACCCCTCCACTTT.

The CDR3 sequence is CASSPPRGSYEQYF. CDR3 in DNA: TGTGCCAGCTCACCACCACGAGGATCCTACGAGCAGTACTTC. The rearrangement uses TRBV18 and TRBJ2-7; D not certain. Germline V gene data show CDR1 as KGHSH and CDR2 as LQKENI. The CDR3 consists of 14 residues. V was clipped by 0 bases and J by 1 base, with 7 bases between them.

In its sample, this clone was seen once. V usage is TRBV4-1 and J usage is TRBJ2-4; tentative D call: TRBD2 (5 bases). CDR1 MGHRA and CDR2 YSYEKL come from the germline V gene. The CDR3 contains 12 residues. V lost 4 bases and J lost 8, with 9 bases in between. The CDR3 sequence is CASSPAGDIQYF. CDR3 coding DNA: TGCGCCAGCAGCCCCGCCGGGGACATTCAGTACTTC.

CDR3 nucleotide sequence: TGTGCCAGCAGCCCCCCCTGGACTAGCGGGGGGGGTGATACGCAGTATTTT. Its translation is CASSPPWTSGGGDTQYF. The chain couples TRBV7-9 to TRBJ2-3; 15 positions agree with TRBD2. The CDR3 is 17 residues long. V was clipped by 5 bases and J by 6 bases; unmatched bases: 9. CDR1 is SEHNR, CDR2 FQNEAQ, per germline (reference sequence).

V usage is TRBV13 and J usage is TRBJ1-6; 9 bases align to TRBD1. This CDR3 comprises 22 residues. V was pared by 5 bases and J by 5 bases, with 25 bases of the junction left unmatched. Per germline, CDR1 PRHDT and CDR2 FYEKMQ (reference sequence). CDR3 nucleotide sequence: TGTGCCAGCAGCCCCCGGGACAGGGCCACGATGGGCTGGGTGGGGGATAATTCACCCCTCCACTTT. It encodes CASSPRDRATMGWVGDNSPLHF.

This clone showed up just once. The genes are TRBV2 and TRBJ2-1; D might be TRBD2 (5 bases). CDR3 length: 14 residues. The V and J ends lost 0 bases and 7 bases respectively, with 10 bases between them. Per the germline V gene, CDR1 is SNHLY and CDR2 is FYNNEI. The CDR3 DNA is TGTGCCAGCAGTGAAGCGGGAAGGAGGAATGAGCAGTTCTTC. It specifies CASSEAGRRNEQFF. The full variable domain, rest sourced from reference TRBV2 and TRBJ2-1, is EPEVTQTPSHQVTQMGQEVILRCVPISNHLYFYWYRQILGQKVEFLVSFYNNEISEKSEIFDDQFSVERPDGSNFTLKIRSTKLEDSAMYFCASSEAGRRNEQFFGPGTRLTVL.

The chain links TRBV6-5 to TRBJ2-1, with D perhaps matching TRBD2 (5 bases). This CDR3 spans 15 amino acids. Germline V gene sequence: CDR1 MNHEY, CDR2 SVGAGI. V was pared by 6 bases and J by 4 bases, with 16 bases between. The CDR3 DNA sequence: TGTGCCAGCAGCCCTACGTACACGGGGTACAATGAGCAGTTCTTC. This sequence encodes CASSPTYTGYNEQFF.

The rearrangement joins TRBV28 to TRBJ2-1; D is possibly TRBD1 or TRBD2 (5 bases each). Germline V gene lookup returns CDR1 MDHEN and CDR2 SYDVKM. V was pared by 5 bases and J by 9 bases, with 14 bases between. The CDR3 runs 13 residues. CDR3: CASSPSAGTEQFF. CDR3 in DNA: TGTGCCAGCAGTCCATCCGCAGGGACTGAGCAGTTCTTC.

V is TRBV11-2 and J is TRBJ2-7; D might be TRBD1 or TRBD2, each matching 6 bases. V was shortened by 0 bases and J by 2 bases, with 11 bases between the two germline ends. This CDR3 is 15 amino acids long. Germline V lookup: CDR1 SGHAT, CDR2 FQNNGV. CDR3 coding DNA: TGTGCCAGCAGCTTAGAGGGGGGCGCAACCTACGAGCAGTACTTC. Translated, it gives CASSLEGGATYEQYF. Based on the CDR3 plus reference TRBV11-2 and TRBJ2-7, the full variable domain is EAGVAQSPRYKIIEKRQSVAFWCNPISGHATLYWYQQILGQGPKLLIQFQNNGVVDDSQLPKDRFSAERLKGVDSTLKIQPAKLEDSAVYLCASSLEGGATYEQYFGPGTRLTVT.

The CDR3: CASSLGRGNTEAFF. For the CDR3, the DNA is TGTGCCAGCAGCTTAGGACGGGGGAACACTGAAGCTTTCTTT. The chain joins TRBV7-8 to TRBJ1-1; D remains ambiguous. Germline V gene sequence: CDR1 SGHVS, CDR2 FQNEAQ. This CDR3 has 14 amino acids. V shed 1 base and J shed 1 base, with 7 bases lying between them.

To note about this clone: Other DNA variants within this sample encode the same CDR3. This chain joins TRBV2 and TRBJ1-1; possibly TRBD1 for D (6 bases). CDR3 length equals 14 residues. Trimming left V 5 bases short and J 5 bases short, with 15 bases between. Germline V CDR1 and CDR2: SNHLY, FYNNEI. This chain's CDR3 is CASSPLTGGTEAFF. CDR3 sequence (DNA): TGTGCCAGCAGTCCTTTGACAGGTGGAACTGAAGCTTTCTTT.

The chain couples TRBV7-9 to TRBJ2-3, with 7 nucleotides matching TRBD1. The CDR3 runs 14 residues. Trimming removed 5 bases from V and 2 bases from J; junction bases left unmatched: 4. The germline V gene encodes CDR1 SEHNR and CDR2 FQNEAQ (reference sequence). CDR3 DNA: TGTGCCAGCAGCAGGACAGGAACCACAGATACGCAGTATTTT. Its protein product is CASSRTGTTDTQYF.

The CDR3, as DNA: TGTGCCAGCAGTTGGGACAGCCAAAACATTCAGTACTTC. Its protein product is CASSWDSQNIQYF. The chain recombines TRBV6-5 with TRBJ2-4, with TRBD1 matching over 7 bases. With 4 bases clipped from V and 5 bases from J, the junction kept 2 bases outside the gene matches. This CDR3 spans 13 amino acids. Germline values: CDR1 MNHEY, CDR2 SVGAGI.

V and J are TRBV6-1 and TRBJ2-2; D may be TRBD1 (5 bases). CDR1 is MNHNS and CDR2 is SASEGT in the germline V gene. The CDR3 covers 15 residues. The V gene lost 1 base and the J gene lost 1 base, with 7 bases spanning the gap. CDR3 loop: CASSEVTGNTGELFF. In DNA, the CDR3 is TGTGCCAGCAGTGAAGTCACAGGGAACACCGGGGAGCTGTTTTTT.

This chain uses TRBV13 with TRBJ2-7, with TRBD2 as a possible D gene (5 bases). The germline V gene has CDR1 PRHDT and CDR2 FYEKMQ (reference sequence). Between the trimmed V and J ends, which lost 3 bases and 3 bases, there was a span of 6 bases. This CDR3 is built from 12 residues. The DNA of the CDR3 is TGTGCCAGCAGCTTCGAGGGCTACGAGCAGTACTTC. Its translation is CASSFEGYEQYF.

The V and J genes are TRBV4-3 and TRBJ2-2; TRBD1 agrees at 9 bases. Trimming at V came to 3 bases and at J to 1 base, leaving 6 bases not matched to a gene. The CDR3 totals 17 residues. In germline, CDR1 is LGHNA, CDR2 YSLEER. This CDR3 is CASSHSGTGRNTGELFF. CDR3 nucleotides: TGCGCCAGCAGCCATTCGGGGACAGGGAGGAACACCGGGGAGCTGTTTTTT.

Here the CDR3 reads CASRQGTNSPLHF. As DNA, the CDR3 is TGTGCCAGCAGACAGGGTACCAATTCACCCCTCCACTTT. The genes are TRBV19 and TRBJ1-6; 7 nucleotides match TRBD1. From germline, CDR1 is LNHDA and CDR2 SQIVND (reference sequence). This CDR3 has 13 amino acids. V was clipped by 9 bases and J by 7 bases; unmatched bases: 6.